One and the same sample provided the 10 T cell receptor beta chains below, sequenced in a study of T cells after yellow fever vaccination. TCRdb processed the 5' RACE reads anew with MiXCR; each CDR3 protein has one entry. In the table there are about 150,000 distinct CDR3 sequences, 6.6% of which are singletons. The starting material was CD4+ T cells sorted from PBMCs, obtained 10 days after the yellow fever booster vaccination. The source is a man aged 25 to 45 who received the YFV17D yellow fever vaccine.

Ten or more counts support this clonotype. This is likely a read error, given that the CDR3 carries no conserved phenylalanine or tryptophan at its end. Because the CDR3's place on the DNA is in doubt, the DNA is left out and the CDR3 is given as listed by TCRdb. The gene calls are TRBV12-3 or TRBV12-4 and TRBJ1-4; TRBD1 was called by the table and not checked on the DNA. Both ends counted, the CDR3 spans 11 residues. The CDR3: CASSLQRWAVA.

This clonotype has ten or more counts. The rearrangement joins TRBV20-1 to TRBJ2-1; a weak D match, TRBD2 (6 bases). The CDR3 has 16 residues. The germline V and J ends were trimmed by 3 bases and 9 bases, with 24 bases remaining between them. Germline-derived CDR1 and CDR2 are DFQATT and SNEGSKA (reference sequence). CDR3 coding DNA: TGCAGTGCTAGGGCTACCGCGCCTCACCGGGAGAGTGAGCAGTTCTTC. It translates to CSARATAPHRESEQFF.

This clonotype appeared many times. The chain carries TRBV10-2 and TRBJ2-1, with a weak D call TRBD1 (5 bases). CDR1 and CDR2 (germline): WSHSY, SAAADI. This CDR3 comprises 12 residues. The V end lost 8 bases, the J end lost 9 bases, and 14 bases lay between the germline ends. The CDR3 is CASAPLRGEQFF. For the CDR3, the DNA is TGCGCCAGCGCCCCCCTTAGGGGTGAGCAGTTCTTC.

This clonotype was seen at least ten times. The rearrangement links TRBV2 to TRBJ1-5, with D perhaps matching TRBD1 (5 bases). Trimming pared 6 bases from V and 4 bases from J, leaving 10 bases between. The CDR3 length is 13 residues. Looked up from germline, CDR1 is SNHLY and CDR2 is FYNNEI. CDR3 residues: CASRRQSNQPQHF. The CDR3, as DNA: TGTGCCAGCAGACGACAGTCTAATCAGCCCCAGCATTTT.

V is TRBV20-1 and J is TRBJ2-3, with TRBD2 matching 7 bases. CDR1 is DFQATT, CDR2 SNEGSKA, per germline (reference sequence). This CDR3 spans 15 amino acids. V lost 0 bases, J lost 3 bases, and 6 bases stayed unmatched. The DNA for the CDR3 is TGCAGTGCTAGAGAGTGGGGGGGAGCTACAGATACGCAGTATTTT. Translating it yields CSAREWGGATDTQYF.

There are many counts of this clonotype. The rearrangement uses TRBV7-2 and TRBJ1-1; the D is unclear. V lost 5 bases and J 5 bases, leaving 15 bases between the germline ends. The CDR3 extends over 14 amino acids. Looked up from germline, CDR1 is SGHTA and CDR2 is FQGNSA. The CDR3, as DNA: TGTGCCAGCAGCGTCCCCCCGTTTGGGACTGAAGCTTTCTTT. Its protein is CASSVPPFGTEAFF. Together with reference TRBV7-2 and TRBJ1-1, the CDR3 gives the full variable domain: GAGVSQSPSNKVTEKGKDVELRCDPISGHTALYWYRQSLGQGLEFLIYFQGNSAPDKSGLPSDRFSAERTGGSVSTLTIQRTQQEDSAVYLCASSVPPFGTEAFFGQGTRLTVV.

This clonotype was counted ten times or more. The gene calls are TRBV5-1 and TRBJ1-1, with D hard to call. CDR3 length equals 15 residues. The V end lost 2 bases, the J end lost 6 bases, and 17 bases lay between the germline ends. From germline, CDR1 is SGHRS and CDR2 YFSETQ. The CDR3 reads CASSFKANSEAEAFF. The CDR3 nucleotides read TGCGCCAGCAGCTTTAAGGCTAATAGTGAGGCTGAAGCTTTCTTT.

The CDR3: CASRGTQGASTEAFF. The CDR3 DNA reads TGTGCCAGCAGGGGTACTCAGGGGGCGAGCACTGAAGCTTTCTTT. The V call is TRBV6-5, the J call TRBJ1-1; 8 bases match TRBD1. The J segment lost 4 bases and the V segment lost 6 bases, leaving 10 bases of the junction unmatched. There are 15 residues in the CDR3. From germline, CDR1 is MNHEY and CDR2 SVGAGI.

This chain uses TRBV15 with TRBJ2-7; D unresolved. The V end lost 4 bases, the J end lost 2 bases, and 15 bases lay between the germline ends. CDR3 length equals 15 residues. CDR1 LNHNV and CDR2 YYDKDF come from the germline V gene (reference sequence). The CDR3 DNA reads TGTGCCACCAGCAAATACGGTGGGCAAGCCTACGAGCAGTACTTC. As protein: CATSKYGGQAYEQYF.

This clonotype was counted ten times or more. In nucleotides, the CDR3 is TGCGCCAGCGGCACTAGCGGGAGCTACAATGAGCAGTTCTTC. Residues: CASGTSGSYNEQFF. The chain recombines TRBV5-1 with TRBJ2-1, with 11 bases matching TRBD2. The CDR3 sequence is 14 residues long. CDR1 SGHRS and CDR2 YFSETQ come from the germline V gene. V was clipped by 7 bases and J by 3 bases; unmatched bases: 3.